The entry below gives a single TCR beta chain sequence along with its context. Its specificity is not known. Germline trimming cut 4 bases from V and 12 bases from J; bases unmatched to any gene: 8. This CDR3 contains 12 residues. From germline, CDR1 is SGDLS and CDR2 YYNGEE. Profiled with immunoSEQ multiplex PCR; TCRdb holds only in-frame clones, not every one. The sample holds fewer than 95,000 clones, approximately 93% seen once. This specimen belongs to a study of Tregs in tolerant kidney transplant recipients. The study, taken as a whole, reports: Tregs expanded with activated donor B cells seemed most donor-specific. Changing PCR primers prevented nucleotide comparison between some patients' samples.

Mixed chimerism was transient after nonmyeloablative marrow transplants from related graft donors. Unstimulated regulatory T cells (CD4+CD25+CD127-), CD4+CD25- non-regulatory cells, CD4 and CD8 cells were FACS-sorted from thawed PBMCs. This chain uses TRBV9 with TRBJ1-1; 8 bases line up with TRBD1. The receptor was isolated from a human patient who received a combined kidney and bone marrow transplant. Part of the T cells may come from the graft donor. This specimen consisted of CD4+ T cells from blood (PBMCs), obtained 12 months after the transplant. The chain's CDR3 is CASSPRTGITFF. CDR3 bases: TGTGCCAGCAGCCCCCGGACAGGGATAACTTTCTTT.